This T cell receptor (beta chain) emerged from a study of CD8+ T cells in alopecia areata. The study's findings and limits: Compared with normal scalp, lesional scalp had higher clonality and more expanded CD8+ clones. Many expanded lesional clones remained in scalp and blood on tofacitinib.

A note on this clone: The target antigen is unknown.

Treatment described: oral pan-JAK inhibitor, 5-10 mg twice daily. cDNA prepared by RNA extraction and subsequent reverse transcription served as the template for sequencing. Using immunoSEQ multiplex PCR, the repertoire was profiled, and TCRdb retains in-frame clones only, with some absent. The sample has 150,000 to 200,000 clones, roughly 60% seen once; the top ten hold 1.3%. Germline V gene data show CDR1 as SGHTA and CDR2 as FQGNSA. The CDR3 contains 13 residues. Trimming cost V 5 bases and J 0 bases, with 5 bases left between them. Sequencing was performed on CD4+ T cells sorted from blood, taken around week 50, from a patient treated with tofacitinib. This TCR was sampled from a human donor with alopecia areata. V gene TRBV7-2 combines with J gene TRBJ1-5; D gene unclear. CDR3 in amino acids: CASSEYSNQPQHF. CDR3 bases: TGTGCCAGCAGCGAGTATAGCAATCAGCCCCAGCATTTT. The full variable domain, with the rest looked up from reference TRBV7-2 and TRBJ1-5, is GAGVSQSPSNKVTEKGKDVELRCDPISGHTALYWYRQSLGQGLEFLIYFQGNSAPDKSGLPSDRFSAERTGGSVSTLTIQRTQQEDSAVYLCASSEYSNQPQHFGDGTRLSIL.